The 29 T cell receptor beta chains in this list originate from one sample, sequenced in a study of blood T cell repertoires in COVID-19. Profiled with immunoSEQ multiplex PCR; TCRdb holds only in-frame clones, not every one. Of around 100,000 clones in the sample, 87% were seen once. Sequenced material: peripheral blood. The source of these receptors is a man aged 50-60 years with active COVID-19.

This chain uses TRBV4-1 with TRBJ2-1, with a tentative D call TRBD1 (6 bases). CDR1 is MGHRA and CDR2 is YSYEKL in the germline V gene. The CDR3 consists of 16 residues. Trimming removed 1 base from V and 4 bases from J, with 14 bases in between. DNA of the CDR3: TGCGCCAGCAGCCAAGGGGGGCGGGTGGGGTACAATGAGCAGTTCTTC. Amino acids: CASSQGGRVGYNEQFF.

The chain is built from TRBV5-1 and TRBJ2-5; 7 bases map to TRBD1. V trimming: 8 bases; J trimming: 2 bases; junction bases outside the gene matches: 6. This CDR3 is 13 amino acids long. Per germline, CDR1 SGHRS and CDR2 YFSETQ. DNA for the CDR3: TGCGCCAGTAGACAGGGAGAGCAAGAGACCCAGTACTTC. It is translated as CASRQGEQETQYF.

The CDR3 DNA reads as TGCAGCGCACTGGGACAGGAAATCTCTGGGGCCAACGTCCTGACTTTC. Translated, it gives CSALGQEISGANVLTF. The rearrangement uses TRBV29-1 and TRBJ2-6; 8 nucleotides align to TRBD1. Looked up from germline, CDR1 is SQVTM and CDR2 is ANQGSEA. J was trimmed by 0 bases and V by 7 bases; bases with no gene match: 8. The length of the CDR3 is 16 residues.

The V gene is TRBV13, the J gene TRBJ1-2; D ambiguous. Trimming shortened V by 1 base and J by 0 bases, and 9 bases separated the two germline ends. The CDR3 runs to 15 residues. Germline values: CDR1 PRHDT, CDR2 FYEKMQ (reference sequence). The CDR3 DNA reads TGTGCCAGCAGCTTAGCGGGAATAGCTAACTATGGCTACACCTTC. Its protein is CASSLAGIANYGYTF.

This rearrangement joins TRBV3-1 (or the pseudogene TRBV3-2) to TRBJ2-1; 10 bases are shared with TRBD2. CDR3 length: 15 residues. Germline CDR1 is LGHDT and CDR2 is YNNKEL (reference sequence). With V trimmed by 5 bases and J by 6 bases, 7 bases remained unmatched. The CDR3 reads CASSTAGGPFNEQFF. The CDR3 nucleotides are TGTGCCAGCAGCACAGCGGGGGGGCCTTTCAATGAGCAGTTCTTC.

The chain joins TRBV2 to TRBJ1-2, with 7 bases identical to TRBD1. Germline CDR1 SNHLY, CDR2 FYNNEI. Trimming cost V 5 bases and J 6 bases; bases outside gene matches: 3. The CDR3 sequence is 12 residues long. CDR3 amino acids: CASSSRGDGYTF. The CDR3 region has the DNA TGTGCCAGCAGTTCCAGGGGGGATGGCTACACCTTC.

The chain joins TRBV11-1 to TRBJ2-7; 8 bases line up with TRBD2. Per germline, CDR1 SGHAT and CDR2 FQDESV (reference sequence). This CDR3 spans 15 amino acids. V dropped 5 bases and J dropped 0; count of bases not matched to a gene: 6. CDR3: CASSGSGGLSYEQYF. CDR3 coding DNA: TGTGCCAGCAGCGGAAGCGGGGGCCTCTCCTACGAGCAGTACTTC.

The chain employs TRBV9 and TRBJ2-3; TRBD1 matches 7 bases. The J segment lost 1 base and the V segment lost 4 bases, leaving 12 bases of the junction unmatched. CDR1 and CDR2 (germline): SGDLS, YYNGEE. The length of the CDR3 is 17 residues. This CDR3 is CASSTRTGLGGTDTQYF. CDR3 nucleotides: TGTGCCAGCAGCACACGGACAGGACTCGGGGGCACAGATACGCAGTATTTT.

The CDR3 nucleotides read TGTGCCAGCAGCCTAGGACTGACCAATGAGCAGTTCTTC. Its protein product is CASSLGLTNEQFF. The V gene is TRBV7-9, the J gene TRBJ2-1; D might be TRBD2 (5 bases). Trimming shortened V by 5 bases and J by 6 bases, and 11 bases separated the two germline ends. The germline CDR1 and CDR2 sequences are SEHNR and FQNEAQ (reference sequence). The CDR3 consists of 13 residues.

The genes are TRBV2 and TRBJ1-2; D is unclear. V lost 3 bases, J lost 4 bases, and 9 bases lay in between. The CDR3 sequence is 13 residues long. Germline CDR1 and CDR2: SNHLY and FYNNEI. CDR3 in DNA: TGTGCCAGCAGTGACACAGCCCGCTATGGCTACACCTTC. Translated: CASSDTARYGYTF.

This chain joins TRBV7-9 and TRBJ1-4; 7 nucleotides line up with TRBD1. Germline V CDR1 and CDR2: SEHNR, FQNEAQ (reference sequence). The CDR3 length is 19 residues. V lost 6 bases to trimming and J lost 0 bases; unmatched junction nucleotides: 16. The CDR3 here is CASSLDRILTGATNEKLFF. In nucleotides, the CDR3 is TGTGCCAGCAGTTTGGACAGGATACTTACTGGGGCAACTAATGAAAAACTGTTTTTT.

This chain uses TRBV2 with TRBJ2-1, with TRBD2 as a possible D gene (6 bases). The CDR3 sequence is 12 residues long. Germline V lookup: CDR1 SNHLY, CDR2 FYNNEI. Trimming removed 8 bases from V and 8 bases from J, with 13 bases in between. CDR3 sequence: CASRGWDDEQFF. CDR3 sequence (DNA): TGTGCCAGCCGGGGGTGGGACGATGAGCAGTTCTTC. The whole variable domain, remainder taken from reference TRBV2 and TRBJ2-1, is EPEVTQTPSHQVTQMGQEVILRCVPISNHLYFYWYRQILGQKVEFLVSFYNNEISEKSEIFDDQFSVERPDGSNFTLKIRSTKLEDSAMYFCASRGWDDEQFFGPGTRLTVL.

The sample holds one count of this clone. The chain uses TRBV28 and TRBJ1-2; the D gene is possibly TRBD1 (6 bases). V shed 1 base and J shed 0 bases, with 21 bases lying between them. CDR3 length: 19 residues. The germline CDR1 and CDR2 sequences are MDHEN and SYDVKM. CDR3 amino acids: CASSLSYLLQGEANYGYTF. In DNA form, the CDR3 reads TGTGCCAGCAGTTTATCCTACTTATTACAGGGAGAAGCTAACTATGGCTACACCTTC.

This sequence joins TRBV9 and TRBJ2-1; 8 nucleotides line up with TRBD2. The CDR3 loop spans 15 amino acids. Germline V lookup: CDR1 SGDLS, CDR2 YYNGEE. J lost 6 bases, V lost 7 bases, and 12 bases had no gene match. The CDR3 loop reads CASGQLRGGLNEQFF. The CDR3 nucleotides are TGTGCCAGCGGGCAGCTTCGGGGGGGACTCAATGAGCAGTTCTTC. Full variable domain (missing parts from reference TRBV9 and TRBJ2-1): DSGVTQTPKHLITATGQRVTLRCSPRSGDLSVYWYQQSLDQGLQFLIQYYNGEERAKGNILERFSAQQFPDLHSELNLSSLELGDSALYFCASGQLRGGLNEQFFGPGTRLTVL.

The chain joins TRBV19 to TRBJ2-7; 9 nucleotides align to TRBD1. The CDR3 loop spans 14 amino acids. CDR1 is LNHDA, CDR2 SQIVND, per germline (reference sequence). V lost 4 bases, J lost 4 bases, and 5 bases stayed unmatched. Here the CDR3 DNA reads TGTGCCAGTAGTACCGGGACAGGGAAGTACGAGCAGTACTTC. Amino acids: CASSTGTGKYEQYF.

This sequence joins TRBV5-4 and TRBJ2-1, with D maybe TRBD2 (5 bases). Germline CDR1 SGHNT, CDR2 YYREEE (reference sequence). V lost 2 bases, J lost 6 bases, and 15 bases lay in between. The CDR3 is 15 amino acids. In DNA form, the CDR3 reads TGTGCCAGCAGCTTAACCCTCCAAGAGGGCAATGAGCAGTTCTTC. This codes for CASSLTLQEGNEQFF.

The chain links TRBV6-1 to TRBJ2-7, with 7 nucleotides matching TRBD1. The CDR3 length is 14 residues. Germline V gives CDR1 MNHNS, CDR2 SASEGT. V was pared by 3 bases and J by 5 bases, with 7 bases of the junction left unmatched. As DNA, the CDR3 is TGTGCCAGCAGTGAGCGACAGGGTTTAAACGAGCAGTACTTC. This encodes CASSERQGLNEQYF.

The chain combines TRBV4-1 with TRBJ1-6; D is undetermined. V was clipped by 1 base and J by 2 bases, with 6 bases between them. There are 15 residues in the CDR3. CDR1 is MGHRA and CDR2 is YSYEKL in the germline V gene. The chain's CDR3 is CASSQVGTYNSPLHF. The CDR3 DNA sequence: TGCGCCAGCAGCCAAGTGGGCACCTATAATTCACCCCTCCACTTT.

The chain is built from TRBV11-3 and TRBJ2-5; D is possibly TRBD2 (6 bases). The germline V and J ends were trimmed by 5 bases and 9 bases, with 19 bases remaining between them. Per germline, CDR1 SGHNT and CDR2 YENEEA. The CDR3 is 14 residues long. CDR3 coding DNA: TGTGCCAGCAGCGGAGCCCGGGGATCGGGGGCCCAGTACTTC. This encodes CASSGARGSGAQYF.

In its sample, this clone was seen once. This chain uses TRBV7-2 with TRBJ2-7; TRBD2 aligns across 12 bases. This CDR3 has 14 residues. J gave up 4 bases and V 5 bases, and 3 bases lay outside the gene matches. Germline CDR1 and CDR2: SGHTA and FQGNSA. Written as DNA, the CDR3 is TGTGCCAGCAGCCCGACTAGCGGGGGTTACGAGCAGTACTTC. It specifies CASSPTSGGYEQYF.

The rearrangement joins TRBV2 to TRBJ1-1, with TRBD1 matching 8 bases. Germline-derived CDR1 and CDR2 are SNHLY and FYNNEI. Unmatched junction bases numbered 7, after V lost 7 bases and J lost 6 bases. The CDR3 totals 13 residues. For the CDR3, the DNA is TGTGCCAGCATAGTACAGGGGGACGCTGAAGCTTTCTTT. Translating gives CASIVQGDAEAFF.

The chain recombines TRBV19 with TRBJ1-1; D not certain. This CDR3 region has 14 residues. Between the trimmed V and J ends, which lost 5 bases and 4 bases, there was a span of 14 bases. Germline assignment: CDR1 LNHDA and CDR2 SQIVND (reference sequence). The CDR3 sequence is CASSWVGTGTEAFF. The DNA for the CDR3 is TGTGCCAGTAGTTGGGTGGGTACGGGCACTGAAGCTTTCTTT.

The V gene is TRBV9, the J gene TRBJ2-3, with D perhaps matching TRBD2 (5 bases). This CDR3 comprises 18 residues. Germline CDR1 and CDR2: SGDLS and YYNGEE. Trimming cost V 3 bases and J 4 bases, with 24 bases left between them. CDR3 sequence: CASSASGHKAVWADTQYF. The CDR3 nucleotides are TGTGCCAGCAGCGCAAGCGGTCACAAAGCCGTCTGGGCAGATACGCAGTATTTT. Drawing the rest from reference TRBV9 and TRBJ2-3, the complete variable domain is DSGVTQTPKHLITATGQRVTLRCSPRSGDLSVYWYQQSLDQGLQFLIQYYNGEERAKGNILERFSAQQFPDLHSELNLSSLELGDSALYFCASSASGHKAVWADTQYFGPGTRLTVL.

The chain combines TRBV7-6 with TRBJ2-3; perhaps TRBD1 as D (6 bases). Germline CDR1 and CDR2: SGHVS and FNYEAQ. Trimming pared 2 bases from V and 4 bases from J, leaving 16 bases between. The CDR3 sequence is 16 residues long. This CDR3 is CASSLRLTGGADTQYF. For the CDR3, the DNA is TGTGCCAGCAGCTTAAGATTGACAGGTGGGGCAGATACGCAGTATTTT. Supplemented by reference TRBV7-6 and TRBJ2-3, the full variable domain reads GAGVSQSPRYKVTKRGQDVALRCDPISGHVSLYWYRQALGQGPEFLTYFNYEAQQDKSGLPNDRFSAERPEGSISTLTIQRTEQRDSAMYRCASSLRLTGGADTQYFGPGTRLTVL.

This chain connects TRBV5-4 to TRBJ1-4; tentatively, D is TRBD1 (5 bases). The CDR3 covers 13 residues. V gave up 4 bases and J gave up 8 bases, with 12 bases separating them. Per the germline V gene, CDR1 is SGHNT and CDR2 is YYREEE (reference sequence). The CDR3 spells CASSRQGGEKLFF. The DNA for the CDR3 is TGTGCCAGCAGCCGGCAGGGAGGCGAAAAACTGTTTTTT.

The V gene is TRBV7-7, the J gene TRBJ1-1; D gene uncertain. The germline gives CDR1 SSHAT, CDR2 FNYEAQ (reference sequence). The CDR3 is 13 amino acids. Trimming shortened V by 3 bases and J by 6 bases, and 11 bases separated the two germline ends. In DNA, the CDR3 is TGTGCCAGCAGCTTTAGCCCGGAATCTGAAGCTTTCTTT. Its translation: CASSFSPESEAFF. Full variable domain (rest looked up from reference TRBV7-7 and TRBJ1-1): GAGVSQSPRYKVTKRGQDVTLRCDPISSHATLYWYQQALGQGPEFLTYFNYEAQPDKSGLPSDRFSAERPEGSISTLTIQRTEQRDSAMYRCASSFSPESEAFFGQGTRLTVV.

V is TRBV7-9 and J is TRBJ1-2; the D is unclear. V gave up 1 base and J gave up 6 bases, with 9 bases separating them. This CDR3 is built from 13 residues. Germline V gene data show CDR1 as SEHNR and CDR2 as FQNEAQ (reference sequence). CDR3 protein: CASSLGMEDGYTF. DNA of the CDR3: TGTGCCAGCAGCTTAGGCATGGAGGATGGCTACACCTTC.

The chain carries TRBV9 and TRBJ2-7; D is possibly TRBD2 (6 bases). V was pared by 0 bases and J by 7 bases, with 14 bases between. Per the germline V gene, CDR1 is SGDLS and CDR2 is YYNGEE. CDR3 length: 14 amino acids. CDR3: CASSVGREEGEQYF. The CDR3 DNA is TGTGCCAGCAGCGTAGGTAGGGAGGAAGGGGAGCAGTACTTC.

The gene calls are TRBV2 and TRBJ2-6; tentative D call: TRBD2 (6 bases). V gave up 3 bases and J gave up 4 bases, with 22 bases separating them. Germline CDR1 reads SNHLY; CDR2 reads FYNNEI. The CDR3 runs to 19 residues. CDR3 in amino acids: CASSESRRRGVSGANVLTF. In nucleotides, the CDR3 is TGTGCCAGCAGTGAGAGTCGGCGGCGGGGTGTGTCAGGGGCCAACGTCCTGACTTTC.